This T cell receptor (beta chain) was captured by sequencing in a study of shared clonotypes between healthy human individuals. About this clone: What it recognizes is unknown.

Whole-study findings and limits: Between four donors, naive CD4 clonotypes were shared at a level of about 5.3%. A generally larger estimated richness was seen in naive subsets than in memory subsets.

Selected positively for CCR7 and CD45RO-negative, naive CD8 cells excluded terminally differentiated effector memory CD45RA+ cells. Here immunoSEQ multiplex PCR was the method, and the copy in TCRdb shows in-frame clones only, minus some. The table lists about 1,900,000 clones, 85% to 95% of them singletons, with more than 0.9% in the top ten. The CDR3 runs 16 residues. Looked up from germline, CDR1 is MDHEN and CDR2 is SYDVKM. The V gene lost 3 bases and the J gene lost 4 bases, with 18 bases spanning the gap. V and J are TRBV28 and TRBJ1-1, with D perhaps matching TRBD1 (6 bases). This TCR came from a man aged 18 to 30 in good health. Material: naive CD8+ T cells sorted from blood. The CDR3 region has the DNA TGTGCCAGCAGTTTCGAGGGAGGGGGAAGTAGCACTGAAGCTTTCTTT. It codes for CASSFEGGGSSTEAFF.